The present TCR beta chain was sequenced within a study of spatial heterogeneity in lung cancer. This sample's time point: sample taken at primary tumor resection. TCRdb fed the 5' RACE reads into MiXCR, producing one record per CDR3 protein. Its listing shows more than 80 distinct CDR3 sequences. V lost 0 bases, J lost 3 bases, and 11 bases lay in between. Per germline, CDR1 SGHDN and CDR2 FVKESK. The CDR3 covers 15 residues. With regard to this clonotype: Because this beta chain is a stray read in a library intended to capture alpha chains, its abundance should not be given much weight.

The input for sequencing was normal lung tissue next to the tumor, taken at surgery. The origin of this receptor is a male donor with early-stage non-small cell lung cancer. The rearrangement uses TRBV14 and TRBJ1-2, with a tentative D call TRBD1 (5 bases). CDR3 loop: CASSQDRDQYYGYTF. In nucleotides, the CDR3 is TGTGCCAGCAGCCAAGACAGGGACCAGTACTATGGCTACACCTTC.